What follows are 29 T cell receptor beta chains derived from one specimen sequenced in a study of T cell responses to AZD1222 COVID-19 vaccine. Repertoires were generated with immunoSEQ multiplex PCR, while TCRdb's copy carries only in-frame clones and drops some. This table holds roughly 150,000 clones, approximately 90% found once. Sequenced material: peripheral blood, taken 28 days after the second AZD1222 dose. The receptor set was obtained from an adult who received the AZD1222 COVID-19 vaccine.

The V gene is TRBV7-2, the J gene TRBJ1-4; no firm D call. The V end lost 1 base, the J end lost 5 bases, and 8 bases lay between the germline ends. This CDR3 contains 14 residues. The germline CDR1 and CDR2 sequences are SGHTA and FQGNSA. The CDR3 reads CASSLGGLNEKLFF. The CDR3 region has the DNA TGTGCCAGCAGCTTAGGGGGTCTAAATGAAAAACTGTTTTTT.

A single count supports this clone. The chain uses TRBV10-3 and TRBJ1-1; 9 bases fit TRBD1. With 3 bases clipped from V and 3 bases from J, the junction kept 5 bases outside the gene matches. From germline, CDR1 is ENHRY and CDR2 SYGVKD. The CDR3 length is 15 residues. CDR3: CAISDPGQGDTEAFF. CDR3 nucleotide sequence: TGTGCCATCAGTGACCCGGGACAGGGAGACACTGAAGCTTTCTTT.

The DNA of the CDR3 is TGTGCCAGCACACTAGCGGGGGAGTCCTACGAGCAGTACTTC. Translation: CASTLAGESYEQYF. The chain has TRBV6-5 and TRBJ2-7, with 11 bases aligning to TRBD2. Germline CDR1 MNHEY, CDR2 SVGAGI. V trimming: 7 bases; J trimming: 1 base; junction bases outside the gene matches: 3. The CDR3 has 14 residues.

The rearrangement links TRBV30 to TRBJ1-2; 9 bases line up with TRBD1. V was pared by 3 bases and J by 6 bases, with 5 bases of the junction left unmatched. This CDR3 spans 13 amino acids. Germline CDR1 is GTSNPN and CDR2 is SVGIG (reference sequence). CDR3 sequence reads: CAWSPGTGHGYTF. The CDR3 nucleotides read TGTGCCTGGAGCCCCGGGACAGGGCATGGCTACACCTTC.

For this clone: The sample carries other DNA sequences with the same CDR3. The gene calls are TRBV18 and TRBJ1-1; maybe TRBD1 (5 bases). The V end was cut by 3 bases, the J end by 5 bases, with 13 bases between. Germline values: CDR1 KGHSH, CDR2 LQKENI. This CDR3 is 14 amino acids long. In nucleotides, the CDR3 is TGTGCCAGCTCACCGTTACAGGCCGGGACTGAAGCTTTCTTT. This codes for CASSPLQAGTEAFF.

The chain employs TRBV29-1 and TRBJ1-1; D is ambiguous. The ends were cut back, 1 base at V and 5 bases at J, with 11 bases in the middle. The CDR3 length is 13 residues. Germline values: CDR1 SQVTM, CDR2 ANQGSEA. The CDR3 loop is CSVEGTYRTEAFF. In DNA form, the CDR3 reads TGCAGCGTTGAAGGGACCTATAGGACTGAAGCTTTCTTT.

The V and J genes are TRBV7-9 and TRBJ1-1, with D perhaps TRBD1 (5 bases). V lost 5 bases to trimming and J lost 4 bases, with 11 bases between them. The germline CDR1 and CDR2 sequences are SEHNR and FQNEAQ (reference sequence). CDR3 length equals 13 residues. The CDR3 reads CASSPRGATEAFF. As DNA, the CDR3 is TGTGCCAGCAGCCCCCGCGGGGCCACTGAAGCTTTCTTT.

The chain couples TRBV5-1 to TRBJ1-1; 8 positions agree with TRBD1. Trimming removed 2 bases from V and 4 bases from J; junction bases left unmatched: 4. This CDR3 has 14 amino acids. From germline, CDR1 is SGHRS and CDR2 YFSETQ. Written as DNA, the CDR3 is TGCGCCAGCAGCTTACAGGGGGTTAGCACTGAAGCTTTCTTT. This sequence encodes CASSLQGVSTEAFF.

This clone was counted a single time. The V and J genes are TRBV10-3 and TRBJ2-1; 13 bases match TRBD2. The CDR3 is 15 residues long. Germline-derived CDR1 and CDR2 are ENHRY and SYGVKD. Trimming at V came to 10 bases and at J to 0 bases, leaving 3 bases not matched to a gene. CDR3 nucleotides: TGTGCCACCGGACTAGCGGGGGCCTCCTACAATGAGCAGTTCTTC. This translates into CATGLAGASYNEQFF.

About this clone itself: Other DNA sequences in this sample translate to the same CDR3. The CDR3 DNA follows: TGTGCCAGCAGCCAAGGCGGAAACACTGAAGCTTTCTTT. This sequence encodes CASSQGGNTEAFF. The chain recombines TRBV3-1 (or the pseudogene TRBV3-2) with TRBJ1-1; D remains unclear. Germline CDR1 LGHDT, CDR2 YNNKEL (reference sequence). V was clipped by 1 base and J by 2 bases, with 5 bases between them. The CDR3 is made up of 13 amino acids.

The count of this clone is one. The CDR3 DNA is TGTGCCAGCAGCCCGAGACAGGGGGCGAACACTGAAGCTTTCTTT. Protein: CASSPRQGANTEAFF. The rearrangement joins TRBV7-8 to TRBJ1-1, with 10 bases lining up with TRBD1. The CDR3 consists of 15 residues. Germline CDR1 SGHVS, CDR2 FQNEAQ. Unmatched junction bases numbered 4, after V lost 5 bases and J lost 1 base.

This chain uses TRBV7-7 with TRBJ2-2; D is undetermined. Trimming took off 4 bases at V and 1 base at J, with 13 bases between the two ends. Germline V gives CDR1 SSHAT, CDR2 FNYEAQ (reference sequence). The CDR3 has 16 residues. The CDR3 sequence is CASSSEIGGNTGELFF. The CDR3 DNA is TGTGCCAGCAGCTCCGAGATCGGTGGGAACACCGGGGAGCTGTTTTTT.

The chain combines TRBV27 with TRBJ1-2, with 7 positions matching TRBD1. The CDR3 runs 13 residues. V lost 3 bases and J lost 5; bases outside the gene matches: 3. The germline gives CDR1 MNHEY, CDR2 SMNVEV (reference sequence). DNA of the CDR3: TGTGCCAGCAGTTTGAGGACAGGTTATGGCTACACCTTC. It yields the protein CASSLRTGYGYTF.

This rearrangement joins TRBV4-1 to TRBJ1-1; a weak D match, TRBD1 (6 bases). CDR1 and CDR2 (germline): MGHRA, YSYEKL. Trimming removed 1 base from V and 9 bases from J, with 9 bases in between. The CDR3 is 12 amino acids. CDR3 DNA sequence: TGCGCCAGCAGCCAAGGACAGGACCAAGCTTTCTTT. Its protein product is CASSQGQDQAFF.

This clone was seen a single time. The chain recombines TRBV6-5 with TRBJ1-1; D not resolved. V lost 0 bases and J lost 4, with 9 bases in between. CDR1 and CDR2 (germline): MNHEY, SVGAGI. This CDR3 has 14 residues. Here the CDR3 reads CASSYSLRSTEAFF. The CDR3 DNA reads as TGTGCCAGCAGTTACTCCCTTAGATCCACTGAAGCTTTCTTT.

This chain joins TRBV5-1 and TRBJ2-3; D is perhaps TRBD2 (6 bases). CDR1 is SGHRS, CDR2 YFSETQ, per germline. Trimming left V 3 bases short and J 2 bases short, with 10 bases between. The CDR3 sequence is 14 residues long. CDR3 residues: CASSSGGATDTQYF. The CDR3 coding sequence is TGCGCCAGCAGCTCCGGGGGAGCCACAGATACGCAGTATTTT.

The chain couples TRBV24-1 to TRBJ1-5, with D hard to call. Germline lookup yields CDR1 KGHDR and CDR2 SFDVKD. This CDR3 spans 10 amino acids. The CDR3 DNA is TGTAAATATAGCAATCAGCCCCAGCATTTT. Protein sequence: CKYSNQPQHF.

The chain's CDR3 is CASSFTGNTEAFF. Written as DNA, the CDR3 is TGTGCCAGCAGCTTTACGGGAAACACTGAAGCTTTCTTT. This chain links TRBV11-2 with TRBJ1-1; D is uncertain. Germline V CDR1 and CDR2: SGHAT, FQNNGV. The length of the CDR3 is 13 residues. The V end was cut by 3 bases, the J end by 2 bases, with 7 bases between. The variable domain in full, completed from reference TRBV11-2 and TRBJ1-1, reads EAGVAQSPRYKIIEKRQSVAFWCNPISGHATLYWYQQILGQGPKLLIQFQNNGVVDDSQLPKDRFSAERLKGVDSTLKIQPAKLEDSAVYLCASSFTGNTEAFFGQGTRLTVV.

The chain has TRBV24-1 and TRBJ2-1; a weak D match, TRBD2 (7 bases). This CDR3 is built from 15 residues. V was shortened by 4 bases and J by 0 bases, with 9 bases between the two germline ends. Germline CDR1 KGHDR, CDR2 SFDVKD. CDR3 sequence (DNA): TGTGCCACCAGTGAACGGGGGGCCTCCTACAATGAGCAGTTCTTC. This codes for CATSERGASYNEQFF.

This clone was counted a single time. The gene calls are TRBV4-3 and TRBJ1-6; D is ambiguous. Trimming cost V 0 bases and J 1 base, with 7 bases left between them. Germline V gene data show CDR1 as LGHNA and CDR2 as YSLEER. The CDR3 is made up of 16 amino acids. CDR3 sequence reads: CASSQEVKSYNSPLHF. The CDR3 DNA reads TGCGCCAGCAGCCAAGAGGTGAAGTCCTATAATTCACCCCTCCACTTT.

V and J are TRBV10-2 and TRBJ1-6; D call uncertain. Trimming removed 2 bases at V and 7 bases at J, with 9 bases between. The germline V gene has CDR1 WSHSY and CDR2 SAAADI. The CDR3 extends over 14 amino acids. The CDR3 here is CASSENSINSPLHF. As DNA, the CDR3 is TGCGCCAGCAGTGAGAACAGTATCAATTCACCCCTCCACTTT.

The chain combines TRBV28 with TRBJ2-7, with D perhaps matching TRBD2 (5 bases). The CDR3 is 13 amino acids. CDR1 and CDR2 from the germline V gene are MDHEN and SYDVKM. V was cut by 7 bases and J by 2 bases, with 12 bases left in between. The CDR3 bases are TGTGCCAGCAAGACCGGGGTAACCTACGAGCAGTACTTC. Encoded protein: CASKTGVTYEQYF.

The J gene is TRBJ2-5, the V gene TRBV3-1 (or the pseudogene TRBV3-2); D uncertain. The CDR3 spans 14 residues. Germline CDR1 and CDR2: LGHDT and YNNKEL (reference sequence). Trimming left V 1 base short and J 5 bases short, with 11 bases between. In nucleotides, the CDR3 is TGTGCCAGCAGCCAAGCGGACGGTGTGGAGACCCAGTACTTC. Amino acids: CASSQADGVETQYF.

This clone appeared a single time. The rearrangement links TRBV5-5 to TRBJ2-2; D is perhaps TRBD1 (6 bases). CDR1 SGHKS and CDR2 YYEKEE come from the germline V gene (reference sequence). Trimming pared 6 bases from V and 4 bases from J, leaving 13 bases between. This CDR3 is built from 14 residues. CDR3 protein: CASTPTGFTGELFF. CDR3 in DNA: TGTGCCAGCACCCCCACAGGGTTCACCGGGGAGCTGTTTTTT.

The chain's CDR3 is CASRRSAYEQYF. The CDR3 DNA reads TGTGCCAGCAGAAGATCGGCCTACGAGCAGTACTTC. The J gene is TRBJ2-7, the V gene TRBV2; the D is unclear. V lost 6 bases and J lost 2, with 8 bases in between. This CDR3 is built from 12 residues. Germline CDR1 and CDR2: SNHLY and FYNNEI.

The chain recombines TRBV7-9 with TRBJ1-4; no reliable D call. Trimming removed 4 bases at V and 14 bases at J, with 23 bases between. Germline CDR1 is SEHNR and CDR2 is FQNEAQ (reference sequence). The CDR3 extends over 15 amino acids. The CDR3 region is CASSSPVEGTKTLFF. As DNA, the CDR3 is TGTGCCAGCAGCTCTCCGGTCGAGGGTACTAAAACTCTGTTTTTT.

Concerning this clone: Other DNA sequences within the sample encode an identical CDR3. This rearrangement joins TRBV9 to TRBJ1-4, with D possibly matching TRBD1 (5 bases). V shed 2 bases and J shed 0 bases, with 8 bases lying between them. The CDR3 loop spans 15 amino acids. The germline gives CDR1 SGDLS, CDR2 YYNGEE. The CDR3, as DNA: TGTGCCAGCAGCGTGGGGGGAGCAACTAATGAAAAACTGTTTTTT. Translating it yields CASSVGGATNEKLFF.

V is TRBV15 and J is TRBJ2-1; 8 positions match TRBD2. The CDR3 runs 14 residues. J gave up 7 bases and V 6 bases, and 8 bases lay outside the gene matches. Germline lookup yields CDR1 LNHNV and CDR2 YYDKDF (reference sequence). CDR3 sequence reads: CATRLGGAWNEQFF. The CDR3 bases are TGTGCCACCAGGCTCGGGGGGGCCTGGAATGAGCAGTTCTTC.

The chain uses TRBV5-1 and TRBJ1-1; TRBD1 is a possible D gene (6 bases). Germline loops: CDR1 SGHRS, CDR2 YFSETQ. The V end was cut by 2 bases, the J end by 0 bases, with 11 bases between. The CDR3 extends over 15 amino acids. The DNA of the CDR3 is TGCGCCAGCAGCTTACATGACAGGTTGAACACTGAAGCTTTCTTT. Protein sequence: CASSLHDRLNTEAFF.